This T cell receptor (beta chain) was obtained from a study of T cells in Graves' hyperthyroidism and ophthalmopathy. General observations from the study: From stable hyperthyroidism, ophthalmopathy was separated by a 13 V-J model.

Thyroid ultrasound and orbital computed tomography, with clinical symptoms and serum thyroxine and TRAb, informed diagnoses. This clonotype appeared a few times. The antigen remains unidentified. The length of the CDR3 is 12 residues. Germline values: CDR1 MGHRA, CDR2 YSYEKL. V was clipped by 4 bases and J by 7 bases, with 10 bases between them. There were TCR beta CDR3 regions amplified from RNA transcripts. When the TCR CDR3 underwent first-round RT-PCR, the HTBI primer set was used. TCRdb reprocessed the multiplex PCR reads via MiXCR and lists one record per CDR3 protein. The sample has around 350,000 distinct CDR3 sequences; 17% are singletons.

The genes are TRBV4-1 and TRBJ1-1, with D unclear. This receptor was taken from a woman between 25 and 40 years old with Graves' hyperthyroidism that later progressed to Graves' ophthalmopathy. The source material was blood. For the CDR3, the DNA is TGCGCCAGCAGCCCCCCGGGGAATGAAGCTTTCTTT. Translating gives CASSPPGNEAFF.